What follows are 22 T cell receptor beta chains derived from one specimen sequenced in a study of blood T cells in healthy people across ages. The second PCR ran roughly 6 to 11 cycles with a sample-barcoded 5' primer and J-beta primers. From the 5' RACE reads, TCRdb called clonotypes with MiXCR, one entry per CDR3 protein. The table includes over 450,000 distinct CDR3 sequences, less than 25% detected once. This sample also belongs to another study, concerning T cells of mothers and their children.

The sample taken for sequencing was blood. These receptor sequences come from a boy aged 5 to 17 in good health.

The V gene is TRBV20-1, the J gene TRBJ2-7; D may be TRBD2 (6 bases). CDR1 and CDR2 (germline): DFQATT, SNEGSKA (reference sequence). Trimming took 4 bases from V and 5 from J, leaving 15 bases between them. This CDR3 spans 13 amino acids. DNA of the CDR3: TGCAGTGCTACTGAGGCAACGGGAGACGAGCAGTACTTC. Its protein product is CSATEATGDEQYF.

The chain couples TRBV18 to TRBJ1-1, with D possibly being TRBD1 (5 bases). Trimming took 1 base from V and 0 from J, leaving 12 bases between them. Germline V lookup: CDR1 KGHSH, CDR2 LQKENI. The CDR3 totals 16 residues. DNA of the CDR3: TGTGCCAGCTCACCACGGGCAGGGCTCATGAACACTGAAGCTTTCTTT. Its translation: CASSPRAGLMNTEAFF.

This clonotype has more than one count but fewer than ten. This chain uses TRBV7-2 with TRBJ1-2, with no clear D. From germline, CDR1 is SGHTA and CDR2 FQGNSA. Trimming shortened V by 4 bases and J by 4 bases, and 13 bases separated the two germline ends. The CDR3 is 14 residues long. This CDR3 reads CASSSLGNGYGYTF. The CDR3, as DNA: TGTGCCAGCAGCTCCCTCGGGAACGGCTATGGCTACACCTTC.

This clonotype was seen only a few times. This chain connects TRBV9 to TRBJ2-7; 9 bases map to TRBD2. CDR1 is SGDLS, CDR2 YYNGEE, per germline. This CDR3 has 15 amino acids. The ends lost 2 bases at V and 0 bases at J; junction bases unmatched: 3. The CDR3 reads CASSVSGSPSYEQYF. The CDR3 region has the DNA TGTGCCAGCAGCGTTAGCGGGAGCCCCTCCTACGAGCAGTACTTC.

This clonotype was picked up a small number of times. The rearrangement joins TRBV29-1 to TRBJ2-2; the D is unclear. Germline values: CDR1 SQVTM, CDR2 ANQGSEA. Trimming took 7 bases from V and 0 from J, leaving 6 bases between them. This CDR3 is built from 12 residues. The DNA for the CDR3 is TGCAGCGCTCCTGCGAACACCGGGGAGCTGTTTTTT. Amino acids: CSAPANTGELFF.

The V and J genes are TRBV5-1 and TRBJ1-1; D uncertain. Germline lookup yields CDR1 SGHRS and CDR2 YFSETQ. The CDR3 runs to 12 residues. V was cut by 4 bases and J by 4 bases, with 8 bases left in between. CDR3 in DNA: TGCGCCAGCAGCGGGGATATCACTGAAGCTTTCTTT. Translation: CASSGDITEAFF.

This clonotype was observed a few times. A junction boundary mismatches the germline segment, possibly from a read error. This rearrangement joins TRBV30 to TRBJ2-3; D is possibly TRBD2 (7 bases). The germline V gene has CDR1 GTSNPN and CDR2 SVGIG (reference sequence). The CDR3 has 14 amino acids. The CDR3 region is CAWSVGGATDTQYF. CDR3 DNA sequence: TGTGCCTGGAGTGTAGGGGGGGCCACAGACACGCAGTATTTT. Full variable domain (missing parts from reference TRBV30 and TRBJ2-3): SQTIHQWPATLVQPVGSPLSLECTVEGTSNPNLYWYRQAAGRGLQLLFYSVGIGQISSEVPQNLSASRPQDRQFILSSKKLLLSDSGFYLCAWSVGGATDTQYFGPGTRLTVL.

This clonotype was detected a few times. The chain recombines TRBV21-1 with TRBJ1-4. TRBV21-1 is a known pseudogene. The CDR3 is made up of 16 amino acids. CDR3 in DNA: TGTGCCAGCAGCCCGCCTGATTTAGGCGATAGTGAAAAACTGTTTTTT. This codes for CASSPPDLGDSEKLFF.

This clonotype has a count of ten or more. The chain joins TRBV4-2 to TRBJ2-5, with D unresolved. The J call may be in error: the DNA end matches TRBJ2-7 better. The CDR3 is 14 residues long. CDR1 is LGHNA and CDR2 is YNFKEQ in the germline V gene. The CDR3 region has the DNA TGTGCCAGCAGCCAAGATCTCCGTGCCTACGAGCAGTACTTC. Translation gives CASSQDLRAYEQYF.

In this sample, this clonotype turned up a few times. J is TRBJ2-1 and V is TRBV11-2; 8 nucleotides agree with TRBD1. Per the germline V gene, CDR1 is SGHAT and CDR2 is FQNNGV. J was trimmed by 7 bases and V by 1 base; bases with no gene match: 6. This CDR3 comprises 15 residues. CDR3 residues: CASSLGDRKVNEQFF. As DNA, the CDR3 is TGTGCCAGCAGCTTAGGGGACAGGAAGGTGAATGAGCAGTTCTTC.

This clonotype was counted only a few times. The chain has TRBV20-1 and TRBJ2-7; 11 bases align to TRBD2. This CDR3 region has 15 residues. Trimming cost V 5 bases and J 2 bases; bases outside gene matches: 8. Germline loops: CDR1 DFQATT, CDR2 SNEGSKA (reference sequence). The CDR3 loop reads CSASTSGKVPYEQYF. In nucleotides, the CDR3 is TGCAGTGCTTCGACTAGCGGGAAGGTACCCTACGAGCAGTACTTC.

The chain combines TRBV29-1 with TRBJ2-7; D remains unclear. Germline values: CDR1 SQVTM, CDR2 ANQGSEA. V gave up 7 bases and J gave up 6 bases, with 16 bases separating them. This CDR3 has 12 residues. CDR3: CSGTFSASEQYF. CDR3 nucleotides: TGCAGCGGGACCTTCTCGGCATCCGAGCAGTACTTC.

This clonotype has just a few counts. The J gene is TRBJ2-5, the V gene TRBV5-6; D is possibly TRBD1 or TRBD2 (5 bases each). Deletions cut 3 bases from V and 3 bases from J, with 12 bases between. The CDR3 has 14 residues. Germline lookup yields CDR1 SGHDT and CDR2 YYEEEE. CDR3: CASSWGPAEETQYF. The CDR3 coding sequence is TGTGCCAGCAGCTGGGGACCAGCGGAAGAGACCCAGTACTTC.

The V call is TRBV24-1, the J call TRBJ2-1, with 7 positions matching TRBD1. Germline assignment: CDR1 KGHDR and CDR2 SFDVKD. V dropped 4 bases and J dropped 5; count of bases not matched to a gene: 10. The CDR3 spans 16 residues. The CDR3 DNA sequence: TGTGCCACCAGTGAGGGTGGGACAGCCAGGGACAATGAGCAGTTCTTC. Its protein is CATSEGGTARDNEQFF.

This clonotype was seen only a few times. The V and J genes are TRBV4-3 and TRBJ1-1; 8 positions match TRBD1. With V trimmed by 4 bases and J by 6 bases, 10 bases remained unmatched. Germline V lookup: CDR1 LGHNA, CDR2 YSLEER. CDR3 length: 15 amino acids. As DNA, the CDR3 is TGCGCCAGCAGCCGTTCGACAGGGGTATTAGCTGAAGCTTTCTTT. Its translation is CASSRSTGVLAEAFF.

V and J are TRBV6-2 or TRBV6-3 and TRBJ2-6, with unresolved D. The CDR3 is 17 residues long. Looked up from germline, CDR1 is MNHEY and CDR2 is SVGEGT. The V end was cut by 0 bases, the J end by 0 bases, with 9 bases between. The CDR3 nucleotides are TGTGCCAGCAGTTACTCGTCTATTTACTCTGGGGCCAACGTCCTGACTTTC. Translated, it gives CASSYSSIYSGANVLTF.

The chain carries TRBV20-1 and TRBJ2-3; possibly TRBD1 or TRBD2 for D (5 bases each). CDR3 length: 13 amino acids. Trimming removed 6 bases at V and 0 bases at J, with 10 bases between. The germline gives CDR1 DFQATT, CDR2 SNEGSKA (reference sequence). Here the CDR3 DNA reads TGCAGTGCGACTGGGACGAGCACAGATACGCAGTATTTT. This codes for CSATGTSTDTQYF.

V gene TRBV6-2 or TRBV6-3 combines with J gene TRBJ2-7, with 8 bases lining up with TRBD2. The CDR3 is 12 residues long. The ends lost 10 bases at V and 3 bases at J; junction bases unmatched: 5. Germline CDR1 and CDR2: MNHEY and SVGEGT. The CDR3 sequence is CATTSGGYEQYF. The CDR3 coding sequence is TGTGCCACAACTAGCGGAGGCTACGAGCAGTACTTC.

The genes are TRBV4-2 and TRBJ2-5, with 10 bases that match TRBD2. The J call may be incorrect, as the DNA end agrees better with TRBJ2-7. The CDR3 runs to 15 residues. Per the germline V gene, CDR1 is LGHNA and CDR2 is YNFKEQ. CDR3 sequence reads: CASSQVGTSVYEQYF. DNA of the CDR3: TGTGCCAGCAGCCAAGTAGGGACTAGCGTCTACGAGCAGTACTTC.

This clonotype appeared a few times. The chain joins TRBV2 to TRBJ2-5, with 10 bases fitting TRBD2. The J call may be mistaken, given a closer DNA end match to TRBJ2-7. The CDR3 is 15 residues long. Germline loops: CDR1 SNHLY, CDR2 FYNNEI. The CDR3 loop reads CASSPRLAGVGEQYF. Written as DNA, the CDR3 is TGTGCCAGCAGTCCCCGGCTAGCGGGAGTCGGCGAGCAGTACTTC.

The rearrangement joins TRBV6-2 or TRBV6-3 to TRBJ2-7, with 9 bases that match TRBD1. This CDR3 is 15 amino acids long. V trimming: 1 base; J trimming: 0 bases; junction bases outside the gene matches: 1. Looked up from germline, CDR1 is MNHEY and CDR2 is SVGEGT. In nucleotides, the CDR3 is TGTGCCAGCAGTTACTGGACAGGGGACTCCTACGAGCAGTACTTC. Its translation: CASSYWTGDSYEQYF.

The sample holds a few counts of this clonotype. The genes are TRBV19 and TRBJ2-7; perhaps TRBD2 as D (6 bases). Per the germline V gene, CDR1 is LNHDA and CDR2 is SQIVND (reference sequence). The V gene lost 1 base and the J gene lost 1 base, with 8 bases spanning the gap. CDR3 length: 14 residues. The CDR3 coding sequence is TGTGCCAGTAGTATAGGTCGGGGGTCCTACGAGCAGTACTTC. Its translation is CASSIGRGSYEQYF.